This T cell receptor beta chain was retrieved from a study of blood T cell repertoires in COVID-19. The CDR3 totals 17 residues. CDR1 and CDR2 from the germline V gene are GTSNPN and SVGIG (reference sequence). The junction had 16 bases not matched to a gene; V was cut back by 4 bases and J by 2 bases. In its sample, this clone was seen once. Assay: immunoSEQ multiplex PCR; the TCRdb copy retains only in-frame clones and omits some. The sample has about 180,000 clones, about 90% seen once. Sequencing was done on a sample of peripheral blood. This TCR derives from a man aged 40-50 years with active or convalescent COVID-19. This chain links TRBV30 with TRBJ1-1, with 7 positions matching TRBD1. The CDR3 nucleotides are TGTGCCTGGAACTCCAAGAACTGGGACAGAGTAAACACTGAAGCTTTCTTT. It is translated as CAWNSKNWDRVNTEAFF.